This record concerns one T cell receptor beta chain sequence. Source study methods: From reference gene primer amplification, estimates of nucleated cell counts were derived. Profiled with immunoSEQ multiplex PCR; TCRdb holds only in-frame clones, not every one. That table supplies the V and J calls and clone size; D and trimming were determined from the DNA. Of fewer than 60,000 clones in the sample, roughly 83% were seen once. The V and J ends lost 4 bases and 4 bases, in that order; junction bases with no gene match: 7. CDR3 length equals 15 residues. Germline loops: CDR1 KGHSH, CDR2 LQKENI. These data belong to a study of blood T cell repertoires in COVID-19. Study-level information: There were acute and convalescent COVID-19 samples, and they came from the United States, Italy and Spain. PBMCs, B-cell-depleted T cells, or T cells provided the cDNA or gDNA that made up the material.

The source is a human donor in a cohort sampled during active COVID-19. This rearrangement joins TRBV18 to TRBJ2-7; TRBD2 agrees at 10 bases. What was sequenced was peripheral blood. CDR3 DNA: TGTGCCAGCTCACTGTCTAGCGGGAGTTCTTACGAGCAGTACTTC. As protein: CASSLSSGSSYEQYF. Variable domain in full (rest from reference TRBV18 and TRBJ2-7): NAGVMQNPRHLVRRRGQEARLRCSPMKGHSHVYWYRQLPEEGLKFMVYLQKENIIDESGMPKERFSAEFPKEGPSILRIQQVVRGDSAAYFCASSLSSGSSYEQYFGPGTRLTVT.